Included here is one T cell receptor beta chain sequence, with context. These data originate in a study of T cell responses to AZD1222 COVID-19 vaccine. Germline V lookup: CDR1 SEHNR, CDR2 FQNEAQ (reference sequence). The CDR3 contains 15 residues. V was pared by 1 base and J by 5 bases, with 5 bases of the junction left unmatched. Repertoires were generated with immunoSEQ multiplex PCR, while TCRdb's copy carries only in-frame clones and drops some. Seen here are 150,000 to 200,000 clones, 75% to 90% observed once, and the top ten hold 2.5% to 3%. Here the sequenced sample was peripheral blood, taken on day 0 of MenACWY control vaccination. V and J are TRBV7-9 and TRBJ1-5; 7 bases agree with TRBD1. The source of this sequence is an adult in good health. CDR3 residues: CASSLGPGGDQPQHF. The CDR3 DNA reads as TGTGCCAGCAGCTTAGGGCCAGGGGGGGATCAGCCCCAGCATTTT.